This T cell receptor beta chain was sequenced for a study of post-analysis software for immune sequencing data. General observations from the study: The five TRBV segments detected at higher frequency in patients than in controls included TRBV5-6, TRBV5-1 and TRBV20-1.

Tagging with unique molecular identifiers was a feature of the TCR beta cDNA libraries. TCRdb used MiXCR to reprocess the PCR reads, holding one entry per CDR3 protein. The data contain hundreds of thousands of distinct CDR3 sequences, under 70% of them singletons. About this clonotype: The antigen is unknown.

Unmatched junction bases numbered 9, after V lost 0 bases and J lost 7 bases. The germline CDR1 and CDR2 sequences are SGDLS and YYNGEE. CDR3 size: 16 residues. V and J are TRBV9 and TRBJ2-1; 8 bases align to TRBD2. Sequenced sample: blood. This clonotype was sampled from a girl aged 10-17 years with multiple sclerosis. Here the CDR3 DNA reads TGTGCCAGCAGCGTAGGGTCCAGCGGGAGTTCGAATGAGCAGTTCTTC. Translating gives CASSVGSSGSSNEQFF.